Detailed here is one TCR beta chain. The CDR3 consists of 12 residues. V was clipped by 9 bases and J by 2 bases; unmatched bases: 4. CDR1 and CDR2 from the germline V gene are SGHNT and YYREEE (reference sequence). Sequencing used immunoSEQ multiplex PCR; TCRdb keeps in-frame clones, though not all of them. Among about 120,000 clones, more than 70% were seen once, and the ten largest hold approximately 2.2%. These data belong to a study of control samples from healthy donors and cancer patients. The V and J genes are TRBV5-4 and TRBJ1-2, with TRBD1 identical over 7 bases. Specimen: blood. This receptor was taken from a woman aged 70-85 years in good health. The CDR3 DNA reads as TGTGCCACCAGGGGGGAAAACTATGGCTACACCTTC. This encodes CATRGENYGYTF.